These 20 T cell receptor beta chains came from one sample sequenced in a study of cytomegalovirus exposure and HLA in healthy donors. Primers included in the PCR were 60 Vbeta and 13 Jbeta primers. Sequencing was performed with immunoSEQ multiplex PCR; in TCRdb, only in-frame clones are kept and a portion is missing. The sample lists about 6,600 clones; 45% to 60% were seen once. Sequencing was performed on PBMCs. The receptors stem from a man aged 25 to 40 in good health and CMV-seropositive.

The V call is TRBV5-8, the J call TRBJ1-2; 7 bases align to TRBD1. This CDR3 has 15 residues. Germline V CDR1 and CDR2: SGHTS, YDEGEE. The V and J ends lost 3 bases and 8 bases, in that order; junction bases with no gene match: 13. CDR3 loop: CASSSRGWDSEGYTF. The CDR3, as DNA: TGTGCCAGCAGCTCCCGAGGTTGGGACAGCGAGGGCTACACCTTC. The full variable domain, with the rest looked up from reference TRBV5-8 and TRBJ1-2, is EAGVTQSPTHLIKTRGQQATLRCSPISGHTSVYWYQQALGLGLQFLLWYDEGEERNRGNFPPRFSGRQFPNYSSELNVNALELEDSALYLCASSSRGWDSEGYTFGSGTRLTVV.

The chain links TRBV7-6 to TRBJ1-4, with a tentative D call TRBD1 (6 bases). V lost 6 bases and J lost 7, with 12 bases in between. Germline V gene data show CDR1 as SGHVS and CDR2 as FNYEAQ. The CDR3 extends over 13 amino acids. The CDR3 DNA is TGTGCCAGCAGTGGGGGGGCCGGTGAAAAACTGTTTTTT. Amino acids: CASSGGAGEKLFF.

This clone was counted between two and nine times. This chain connects TRBV9 to TRBJ1-1; maybe TRBD1 (6 bases). The CDR3 is 14 residues long. V dropped 4 bases and J dropped 2 bases, with 12 bases sitting between them. Germline V gene data show CDR1 as SGDLS and CDR2 as YYNGEE. The CDR3 nucleotides are TGTGCCAGCAGCTCCTCCAGGGGCAACACTGAAGCTTTCTTT. Residues: CASSSSRGNTEAFF.

This rearrangement joins TRBV30 to TRBJ1-2, with D unresolved. Trimming pared 8 bases from V and 9 bases from J, leaving 16 bases between. Germline V CDR1 and CDR2: GTSNPN, SVGIG (reference sequence). This CDR3 has 11 residues. The CDR3 DNA reads TGTGCCCAGATGCGGGAATCTAGCTACACCTTC. The encoded protein is CAQMRESSYTF.

The rearrangement joins TRBV7-2 to TRBJ2-1; D gene unclear. V was shortened by 3 bases and J by 7 bases, with 7 bases between the two germline ends. This CDR3 is built from 12 residues. Germline CDR1 and CDR2: SGHTA and FQGNSA. The CDR3 DNA is TGTGCCAGCAGCTTCCCGAGGAATGAGCAGTTCTTC. Translation gives CASSFPRNEQFF.

The CDR3 DNA is TGTGCCAGCAGGGAGGGACAGGCCTCCTACGAGCAGTACTTC. Protein sequence: CASREGQASYEQYF. The rearrangement uses TRBV28 and TRBJ2-7; TRBD1 matches at 8 bases. With 6 bases clipped from V and 0 bases from J, the junction kept 4 bases outside the gene matches. This CDR3 contains 14 residues. Germline CDR1 MDHEN, CDR2 SYDVKM.

The V and J genes are TRBV7-3 and TRBJ2-7, with D perhaps matching TRBD2 (6 bases). Trimming removed 2 bases from V and 6 bases from J, with 8 bases in between. CDR3 length equals 12 residues. Germline V CDR1 and CDR2: SGHTA, FQGTGA. The CDR3 region has the DNA TGTGCCAGCAGCTTACAGGAGGGCGAGCAGTACTTC. This encodes CASSLQEGEQYF.

This chain links TRBV10-1 with TRBJ1-1, with D maybe TRBD1 (5 bases). This CDR3 spans 14 amino acids. CDR1 and CDR2 (germline): WNHNN, SYGVQD (reference sequence). The V gene lost 3 bases and the J gene lost 6 bases, with 14 bases spanning the gap. CDR3 sequence reads: CASSDRPEGAEAFF. CDR3 in DNA: TGCGCCAGCAGTGACAGGCCCGAAGGGGCTGAAGCTTTCTTT.

The rearrangement links TRBV29-1 to TRBJ2-7; possible D gene TRBD1, 6 bases. This CDR3 has 10 amino acids. V was trimmed by 5 bases and J by 5 bases, leaving 7 bases between them. Germline assignment: CDR1 SQVTM and CDR2 ANQGSEA. The CDR3, as DNA: TGCAGCGTTTACAGGGACGAGCAGTACTTC. This gives the protein CSVYRDEQYF.

This clone was found a few times. The chain couples TRBV6-5 to TRBJ2-7; D is ambiguous. V dropped 0 bases and J dropped 5 bases, with 8 bases sitting between them. Germline V gene data show CDR1 as MNHEY and CDR2 as SVGAGI. The CDR3 is 13 residues long. The CDR3 sequence is CASSYSFLDEQYF. DNA for the CDR3: TGTGCCAGCAGTTACTCCTTCCTCGACGAGCAGTACTTC.

The chain carries TRBV7-9 and TRBJ1-1; D unclear. In germline, CDR1 is SEHNR, CDR2 FQNEAQ (reference sequence). V was shortened by 7 bases and J by 1 base, with 13 bases between the two germline ends. The CDR3 runs to 14 residues. The CDR3 coding sequence is TGTGCCAGCACCACCGGTGCGAGGAACACTGAAGCTTTCTTT. Translated, it gives CASTTGARNTEAFF. The entire variable domain, with the rest obtained from reference TRBV7-9 and TRBJ1-1, is as follows: DTGVSQNPRHKITKRGQNVTFRCDPISEHNRLYWYRQTLGQGPEFLTYFQNEAQLEKSRLLSDRFSAERPKGSFSTLEIQRTEQGDSAMYLCASTTGARNTEAFFGQGTRLTVV.

J is TRBJ2-1 and V is TRBV9, with D unresolved. This CDR3 is 14 amino acids long. Germline assignment: CDR1 SGDLS and CDR2 YYNGEE. V lost 1 base and J lost 10, with 15 bases in between. CDR3 nucleotides: TGTGCCAGCAGCGTAACCGTAGGAGAATGGGAGCAGTTCTTC. This sequence encodes CASSVTVGEWEQFF. The full variable domain, rest sourced from reference TRBV9 and TRBJ2-1, is DSGVTQTPKHLITATGQRVTLRCSPRSGDLSVYWYQQSLDQGLQFLIQYYNGEERAKGNILERFSAQQFPDLHSELNLSSLELGDSALYFCASSVTVGEWEQFFGPGTRLTVL.

V usage is TRBV30 and J usage is TRBJ2-3; TRBD2 might be the D (6 bases). Per germline, CDR1 GTSNPN and CDR2 SVGIG (reference sequence). The CDR3 loop spans 12 amino acids. Trimming stripped 1 base from V and 6 bases from J, with 8 bases between. CDR3 nucleotide sequence: TGTGCCTGGAGTGCCGGGAGTGATACGCAGTATTTT. The encoded protein is CAWSAGSDTQYF.

This clone appeared a few times. The V call is TRBV7-9, the J call TRBJ1-1, with D possibly TRBD1 on 5 matching bases. Trimming took 5 bases from V and 7 from J, leaving 11 bases between them. This CDR3 is 12 amino acids long. Looked up from germline, CDR1 is SEHNR and CDR2 is FQNEAQ (reference sequence). The CDR3 region is CASSLQDLEAFF. CDR3 in DNA: TGTGCCAGCAGCCTACAGGACCTTGAAGCTTTCTTT. Variable domain in full (rest from reference TRBV7-9 and TRBJ1-1): DTGVSQNPRHKITKRGQNVTFRCDPISEHNRLYWYRQTLGQGPEFLTYFQNEAQLEKSRLLSDRFSAERPKGSFSTLEIQRTEQGDSAMYLCASSLQDLEAFFGQGTRLTVV.

This clone has a handful of counts. CDR3: CASSQEEGSSYEQYF. CDR3 sequence (DNA): TGCGCCAGCAGCCAAGAGGAGGGGTCCTCCTACGAGCAGTACTTC. The rearrangement links TRBV4-3 to TRBJ2-7; the D gene is possibly TRBD2 (6 bases). CDR3 length: 15 residues. Germline V CDR1 and CDR2: LGHNA, YSLEER. Trimming took off 0 bases at V and 0 bases at J, with 9 bases between the two ends.

The rearrangement links TRBV7-8 to TRBJ2-1; TRBD2 is a possible D gene (5 bases). There are 14 residues in the CDR3. V gave up 1 base and J gave up 8 bases, with 12 bases separating them. Germline V gene data show CDR1 as SGHVS and CDR2 as FQNEAQ. CDR3 DNA: TGTGCCAGCAGCTTAGACGGGGTCCTCGATGAGCAGTTCTTC. The encoded protein is CASSLDGVLDEQFF.

The chain has TRBV6-5 and TRBJ2-7, with D possibly matching TRBD1 (5 bases). V was shortened by 5 bases and J by 3 bases, with 8 bases between the two germline ends. The CDR3 is 12 residues long. Looked up from germline, CDR1 is MNHEY and CDR2 is SVGAGI. The CDR3 DNA sequence: TGTGCCAGCAGTGACAGAGACTACGAGCAGTACTTC. Residues: CASSDRDYEQYF.

This chain connects TRBV4-3 to TRBJ2-2, with 8 bases aligning to TRBD2. The CDR3 totals 18 residues. V shed 0 bases and J 7 bases; nucleotides not matched to a gene: 13. Germline V gene data show CDR1 as LGHNA and CDR2 as YSLEER. CDR3 sequence reads: CASSQEVVRTSINGELFF. The CDR3 DNA follows: TGCGCCAGCAGCCAAGAAGTTGTCCGGACTAGCATAAACGGGGAGCTGTTTTTT.

V and J are TRBV25-1 and TRBJ2-7; 8 bases match TRBD1. Unmatched junction bases numbered 7, after V lost 6 bases and J lost 3 bases. The CDR3 contains 14 residues. CDR1 is MGHDK and CDR2 is SYGVNS in the germline V gene. The chain's CDR3 is CASRSTTGDYEQYF. The CDR3 nucleotides are TGTGCCAGCAGATCGACGACAGGGGACTACGAGCAGTACTTC.

J is TRBJ2-1 and V is TRBV7-2; tentatively, D is TRBD2 (6 bases). V was pared by 8 bases and J by 6 bases, with 8 bases between. The CDR3 is 11 amino acids. Germline V CDR1 and CDR2: SGHTA, FQGNSA. Written as DNA, the CDR3 is TGTGCCAGCGGGCGGGGCAATGAGCAGTTCTTC. The encoded protein is CASGRGNEQFF.